Shown below are 20 T cell receptor beta chains from a single sample sequenced in a study of blood T cell repertoires in COVID-19. Repertoires were generated with immunoSEQ multiplex PCR, while TCRdb's copy carries only in-frame clones and drops some. This sample has about 180,000 clones, with roughly three quarters found just once. Material for sequencing was peripheral blood. Every receptor here comes from a woman of 80 years or more with COVID-19, enrolled during active disease.

The rearrangement uses TRBV28 and TRBJ2-7, with D maybe TRBD1 (5 bases). The germline V gene encodes CDR1 MDHEN and CDR2 SYDVKM. The ends were cut back, 1 base at V and 5 bases at J, with 12 bases in the middle. The CDR3 loop spans 14 amino acids. The CDR3 bases are TGTGCCAGCAGTTTATTGGGCAGGGCGAACGAGCAGTACTTC. This gives the protein CASSLLGRANEQYF.

J is TRBJ2-2 and V is TRBV24-1, with TRBD1 matching 9 bases. The CDR3 extends over 16 amino acids. Germline values: CDR1 KGHDR, CDR2 SFDVKD. The V segment lost 0 bases and the J segment 6 bases; nucleotides outside the gene matches: 4. The CDR3: CATSDLRDRASGELFF. CDR3 nucleotide sequence: TGTGCCACCAGTGATTTGCGGGACAGGGCATCCGGGGAGCTGTTTTTT.

The chain uses TRBV5-1 and TRBJ2-1, with 11 nucleotides matching TRBD2. The V gene's germline CDR1 is SGHRS and CDR2 YFSETQ. The CDR3 runs 15 residues. The junction had 4 bases not matched to a gene; V was cut back by 4 bases and J by 4 bases. For the CDR3, the DNA is TGCGCCAGCAGCCAAGGGACTAGCGGTTACAATGAGCAGTTCTTC. Its protein product is CASSQGTSGYNEQFF.

V gene TRBV10-1 combines with J gene TRBJ1-6, with a possible D match to TRBD1 (6 bases). CDR1 and CDR2 from the germline V gene are WNHNN and SYGVQD (reference sequence). CDR3 length: 21 amino acids. The V end was cut by 0 bases, the J end by 4 bases, with 25 bases between. Written as DNA, the CDR3 is TGCGCCAGCAGTGAGTCAAGGGGGACGGACGGAGCCGATACGTATAATTCACCCCTCCACTTT. Its protein is CASSESRGTDGADTYNSPLHF.

The rearrangement joins TRBV5-1 to TRBJ2-1, with TRBD2 identical over 8 bases. The CDR3 is 15 amino acids. The germline V gene has CDR1 SGHRS and CDR2 YFSETQ. V trimming: 0 bases; J trimming: 8 bases; junction bases outside the gene matches: 7. CDR3 nucleotides: TGCGCCAGCAGCTTGGAGGGACTAGTTTTCGATGAGCAGTTCTTC. Its protein product is CASSLEGLVFDEQFF.

CDR3 sequence: CASKAGETEAFF. In nucleotides, the CDR3 is TGTGCCAGTAAGGCGGGGGAAACTGAAGCTTTCTTT. This chain uses TRBV2 with TRBJ1-1; perhaps TRBD1 as D (5 bases). The CDR3 is made up of 12 amino acids. Germline V gene sequence: CDR1 SNHLY, CDR2 FYNNEI. V was clipped by 9 bases and J by 5 bases, with 13 bases between them.

This clone is a singleton in its sample. This chain connects TRBV5-1 to TRBJ2-3; D is undetermined. This CDR3 has 15 amino acids. V lost 1 base and J lost 0, with 9 bases in between. CDR1 is SGHRS, CDR2 YFSETQ, per germline. CDR3 protein: CASSLRLASTDTQYF. DNA of the CDR3: TGCGCCAGCAGCTTGCGACTCGCTAGCACAGATACGCAGTATTTT. The entire variable domain, with the rest obtained from reference TRBV5-1 and TRBJ2-3, is as follows: KAGVTQTPRYLIKTRGQQVTLSCSPISGHRSVSWYQQTPGQGLQFLFEYFSETQRNKGNFPGRFSGRQFSNSRSEMNVSTLELGDSALYLCASSLRLASTDTQYFGPGTRLTVL.

CDR3 nucleotide sequence: TGTGCCAGCAGCCCCGAGGAGGGACAGGGGGGGTATGGCTACACCTTC. Protein product: CASSPEEGQGGYGYTF. The rearrangement joins TRBV7-9 to TRBJ1-2, with 11 bases fitting TRBD1. The CDR3 sequence is 16 residues long. V shed 5 bases and J 5 bases; nucleotides not matched to a gene: 10. Germline V gene data show CDR1 as SEHNR and CDR2 as FQNEAQ (reference sequence).

The V call is TRBV6-5, the J call TRBJ2-3, with TRBD2 as a possible D gene (7 bases). CDR1 and CDR2 from the germline V gene are MNHEY and SVGAGI. V shed 5 bases and J shed 3 bases, with 12 bases lying between them. This CDR3 has 14 amino acids. The CDR3 DNA sequence: TGTGCCAGCAGTATAGGGGGGGAAACAGATACGCAGTATTTT. This gives the protein CASSIGGETDTQYF.

J is TRBJ1-2 and V is TRBV7-3, with TRBD1 as a possible D gene (5 bases). Trimming stripped 1 base from V and 5 bases from J, with 8 bases between. CDR3 length equals 13 residues. The germline V gene encodes CDR1 SGHTA and CDR2 FQGTGA. CDR3: CASSLMGGYGYTF. CDR3 in DNA: TGTGCCAGCAGCTTAATGGGGGGATATGGCTACACCTTC.

The V and J genes are TRBV24-1 and TRBJ1-2, with a weak D call TRBD1 (6 bases). With 3 bases removed from V and 4 bases from J, the gap between germline ends came to 11 bases. Germline CDR1 KGHDR, CDR2 SFDVKD. This CDR3 spans 14 amino acids. The CDR3 nucleotides read TGTGCCACCAGTGATACCGACAGGTTCTATGGCTACACCTTC. Protein: CATSDTDRFYGYTF.

The chain combines TRBV6-1 with TRBJ2-3; TRBD2 is a possible D gene (5 bases). CDR1 is MNHNS, CDR2 SASEGT, per germline. The V end lost 0 bases, the J end lost 0 bases, and 16 bases lay between the germline ends. The CDR3 spans 18 residues. The CDR3 DNA sequence: TGTGCCAGCAGTGAAGCGTGGCTGGACTTGGCTAGCACAGATACGCAGTATTTT. The encoded protein is CASSEAWLDLASTDTQYF.

The chain has TRBV6-5 and TRBJ1-3; tentatively, D is TRBD1 (5 bases). The CDR3 totals 15 residues. Between the trimmed V and J ends, which lost 4 bases and 0 bases, there was a span of 10 bases. Germline V CDR1 and CDR2: MNHEY, SVGAGI. The CDR3 loop reads CASSFTGNSGNTIYF. The DNA of the CDR3 is TGTGCCAGCAGTTTCACAGGAAACTCTGGAAACACCATATATTTT.

A single count supports this clone. The chain links TRBV28 to TRBJ1-2; 7 bases line up with TRBD1. The CDR3 has 14 amino acids. Germline CDR1 is MDHEN and CDR2 is SYDVKM. The ends lost 7 bases at V and 3 bases at J; junction bases unmatched: 8. This CDR3 is CASILDREDYGYTF. CDR3 DNA: TGTGCCAGCATCTTAGACAGGGAGGACTATGGCTACACCTTC.

This sequence joins TRBV5-6 and TRBJ2-1; weak D call: TRBD2 (5 bases). The germline V and J ends were trimmed by 1 base and 5 bases, with 13 bases remaining between them. CDR3 length: 15 residues. Germline CDR1 is SGHDT and CDR2 is YYEEEE. This chain's CDR3 is CASSLSFGEHNEQFF. The CDR3 DNA is TGTGCCAGCAGCTTGAGTTTCGGGGAGCACAATGAGCAGTTCTTC. The full variable domain, rest sourced from reference TRBV5-6 and TRBJ2-1, is DAGVTQSPTHLIKTRGQQVTLRCSPKSGHDTVSWYQQALGQGPQFIFQYYEEEERQRGNFPDRFSGHQFPNYSSELNVNALLLGDSALYLCASSLSFGEHNEQFFGPGTRLTVL.

V and J are TRBV2 and TRBJ2-2; a weak D match, TRBD1 (5 bases). Trimming took 7 bases from V and 1 from J, leaving 16 bases between them. The CDR3 runs 16 residues. Germline CDR1 is SNHLY and CDR2 is FYNNEI. The CDR3: CASMTERQMNTGELFF. The CDR3 nucleotides are TGTGCCAGCATGACGGAGCGACAGATGAACACCGGGGAGCTGTTTTTT. Combining the CDR3 with reference TRBV2 and TRBJ2-2 gives the whole variable domain EPEVTQTPSHQVTQMGQEVILRCVPISNHLYFYWYRQILGQKVEFLVSFYNNEISEKSEIFDDQFSVERPDGSNFTLKIRSTKLEDSAMYFCASMTERQMNTGELFFGEGSRLTVL.

This clone was seen a handful of times. The rearrangement joins TRBV20-1 to TRBJ2-7; D is unresolved. The CDR3 is made up of 12 amino acids. V was trimmed by 3 bases and J by 7 bases, leaving 13 bases between them. Germline V gives CDR1 DFQATT, CDR2 SNEGSKA (reference sequence). CDR3 region: CSASKESDEQYF. The CDR3 bases are TGCAGTGCTAGTAAGGAGTCAGATGAGCAGTACTTC.

This sequence joins TRBV4-1 and TRBJ2-1, with TRBD2 matching 9 bases. The length of the CDR3 is 15 residues. CDR1 and CDR2 from the germline V gene are MGHRA and YSYEKL. Losses at the gene ends were 1 base for V and 7 bases for J; bases not matched to a gene: 5. The CDR3 loop is CASSQGAGGPNEQFF. CDR3 DNA: TGCGCCAGCAGCCAAGGGGCGGGAGGGCCGAATGAGCAGTTCTTC.

This clone was recorded only once. This chain connects TRBV6-5 to TRBJ1-6, with a possible D match to TRBD1 (5 bases). V shed 0 bases and J shed 10 bases, with 13 bases lying between them. This CDR3 contains 15 residues. Germline CDR1 and CDR2: MNHEY and SVGAGI. CDR3 in DNA: TGTGCCAGCAGTTACTCATTCAGGGAGGGATCACCCCTCCACTTT. Its translation: CASSYSFREGSPLHF.

Only one count was recorded for this clone. The chain carries TRBV10-3 and TRBJ1-1; TRBD1 might be the D (5 bases). V dropped 4 bases and J dropped 3 bases, with 12 bases sitting between them. The CDR3 is 14 amino acids. Germline CDR1 is ENHRY and CDR2 is SYGVKD. The CDR3 loop is CAISGAGPDTEAFF. The CDR3, as DNA: TGTGCCATCAGTGGCGCAGGGCCGGACACTGAAGCTTTCTTT.